The rows below give T cell receptor beta chains drawn from one sample of a study of T-cell memory formation after mild COVID-19. TCRdb independently ran MiXCR on the 5' RACE reads; one entry per CDR3 protein. The sample includes about 560,000 distinct CDR3 sequences, less than 25% of them seen just once. The source material was PBMCs or a T cell subset sorted from them (not recorded which). These receptors were collected from an adult woman who had mild COVID-19 (a few samples of this study predate the infection). Cell type and time point are not known. Each CDR3 is given with its conserved first and last residue. A D gene is named only where the DNA matches it firmly. The size field is filled for only some rows; it gives once, few, many or a size class.

size	V	J	D	DNA	CDR3
medium-sized	TRBV7-9	TRBJ2-7	NA	TGTGCCAGCAGCTCGGGTTTGACTGGCACCCGCTACGAGCAGTACTTC	CASSSGLTGTRYEQYF
few	TRBV6-5	TRBJ1-1	TRBD1	TGTGCCAGCAGTTACTCGCGTTTCGGACCGGGACAGGGGTGGAGGAACACTGAAGCTTTCTTT	CASSYSRFGPGQGWRNTEAFF
NA	TRBV21-1	TRBJ2-7	NA	TGTGCCAGCAGCAACCCCCGGCGCATCGCCTCTACGTCCTACGAGCAGTACTTC	CASSNPRRIASTSYEQYF
many	TRBV24-1	TRBJ2-3	NA	TGTGCCACCAGCCCGTGGGGAAGCAGCGCAGATACGCAGTATTTT	CATSPWGSSADTQYF
NA	TRBV24-1	TRBJ2-6	NA	TGTGCCACCAGTGATGCCCAGGCTGGGGCCAACGTCCTGACTTTC	CATSDAQAGANVLTF
NA	TRBV30	TRBJ1-1	NA	TGTGCCTGGAGTGTTGGAGGGGTGGCTTTCTTT	CAWSVGGVAFF
medium-sized	TRBV2	TRBJ2-3	NA	TGTGCCAGCAGTGAAAGGATGAGTCGGGGAGATACGCAGTATTTT	CASSERMSRGDTQYF
NA	TRBV7-2	TRBJ2-2	NA	TGTGCCAGCACCGTACTACTAGCTACCGGGGAGCTGTTTTTT	CASTVLLATGELFF
many	TRBV12-3/TRBV12-4	TRBJ1-2	NA	TGTGCCAGCGGGCAAAGGGTGAGAGATGGCTACACCTTC	CASGQRVRDGYTF
NA	TRBV5-1	TRBJ2-1	TRBD2	TGCGCCAGCAGCTCTACAGCGGGAGAGATTGCCTACAATGAGCAGTTCTTC	CASSSTAGEIAYNEQFF
NA	TRBV20-1	TRBJ2-7	NA	TGCAGTGCTAGAGACCCCGGGGGCTCCTACGAGCAGTACTTC	CSARDPGGSYEQYF
NA	TRBV29-1	TRBJ1-1	TRBD1	TGCAGCGTCGCGACAGGGCTGAACACTGAAGCTTTCTTT	CSVATGLNTEAFF
few	TRBV2	TRBJ2-7	NA	TGTGCCAGCAGTGAAGCGGGCACAGGGAACGAGCAGTACTTC	CASSEAGTGNEQYF
few	TRBV28	TRBJ2-7	NA	TGTGCCAGCAACCCCCGCCTAGCCTACGAGCAGTACTTC	CASNPRLAYEQYF
NA	TRBV7-9	TRBJ2-7	NA	TGTGCCAGCAGCCCTGAGCGAAGCTACGCCTACAAGCAGTACTTC	CASSPERSYAYKQYF
few	TRBV12-3/TRBV12-4	TRBJ1-2	NA	TGTGCCAGCAGTTTAGAAACTGACGGGGTCAGTGGCTACACCTTC	CASSLETDGVSGYTF
few	TRBV24-1	TRBJ2-3	TRBD1	TGTGCCACTAGGGACAGGGGGCAAGCTAGAGATACGCAGTATTTT	CATRDRGQARDTQYF
few	TRBV4-1	TRBJ2-1	NA	TGCGCCAGCAGCGGGACGCGAGGCAGTGAGCAGTTCTTC	CASSGTRGSEQFF
once	TRBV7-2	TRBJ2-7	TRBD1	TGTGCCAGCAGCTCTACAGGGGTCGAGCAGTACTTC	CASSSTGVEQYF
NA	TRBV7-7	TRBJ2-1	NA	TGTGCTAGCAGCGGCCGGGACAATGAGCAGTTCTTC	CASSGRDNEQFF
NA	TRBV30	TRBJ2-1	TRBD2	TGTGCCTGGAGTTTCGGGAGGACCTACAGCTCCTACAATGAGCAGTTCTTC	CAWSFGRTYSSYNEQFF
few	TRBV7-6	TRBJ1-1	NA	TGTGCCAGCAGCTTAGATCCCGGCGGCGCTGAAGCTTTCTTT	CASSLDPGGAEAFF
few	TRBV5-1	TRBJ2-5	NA	TGCGCCAGCAGTCGTGACGGGATGAAAGAGACCCAGTACTTC	CASSRDGMKETQYF
NA	TRBV7-9	TRBJ1-1	TRBD1	TGTGCCAGCAGCGTTGGGACAGGGGGGACTGAAGCTTTCTTT	CASSVGTGGTEAFF
NA	TRBV3-1	TRBJ2-3	TRBD2	TGTGCCAGCAGCCAAGACCCGGGGGGGGAGTCTAGCACAGATACGCAGTATTTT	CASSQDPGGESSTDTQYF
NA	TRBV10-2	TRBJ2-3	NA	TGCGCCAGCAGTGAGTCGGACCCAGGGCAGGCTAGTCTCGATACGCAGTATTTT	CASSESDPGQASLDTQYF
few	TRBV15	TRBJ2-3	TRBD1	TGTGCCACCAGCAGAGATCGTGCCACAGGGGGCTTTCCCCAGTATTTT	CATSRDRATGGFPQYF
once	TRBV7-9	TRBJ2-5	NA	TGTGCCAGCAGCTTCGCCAGAATGGGCGTCCAAGAGACCCAGTACTTC	CASSFARMGVQETQYF
NA	TRBV12-3/TRBV12-4	TRBJ2-7	NA	TGTGCCAGCAGTTTACATCTGACACCCTACGAGCAGTACTTC	CASSLHLTPYEQYF
few	TRBV9	TRBJ2-3	TRBD2	TGTGCCAGCAGCGTAGGTAGCGGGGAAGGAAATACGCAGTATTTT	CASSVGSGEGNTQYF
few	TRBV10-3	TRBJ2-2	TRBD2	TGTGCCATCAGTAATACCCCCAGCGGGACCTTCACCGGGGAGCTGTTTTTT	CAISNTPSGTFTGELFF
NA	TRBV4-1	TRBJ1-6	NA	TGCGCCAGCAGCCAAGTATCTAGCTCCTATAATTCACCCCTCCACTTT	CASSQVSSSYNSPLHF
few	TRBV24-1	TRBJ1-2	NA	TGTGCCACCAGTGATGCCCGATGGGATGGCTACACCTTC	CATSDARWDGYTF
medium-sized	TRBV7-9	TRBJ2-3	TRBD2	TGTGCCAGCAGCTTAGGGTCAGCGGGGAGTCGCACAGATACGCAGTATTTT	CASSLGSAGSRTDTQYF
NA	TRBV25-1	TRBJ2-1	TRBD2	TGTGCCAGCAGTGAGCCCGGTGGGACTAGCATGCTCTTC	CASSEPGGTSMLF
NA	TRBV11-3	TRBJ2-5	TRBD2	TGTGCCAGCAGCGTCGGGCTAGCGGGACCGGAGACCCAGTACTTC	CASSVGLAGPETQYF
NA	TRBV6-6	TRBJ2-7	TRBD1	TGTGCCATTAAAACAGGGGACGAGCAGTACTTC	CAIKTGDEQYF
NA	TRBV7-9	TRBJ1-2	NA	TGTGCCAGCAGTTCTCCTGATGGCTACACCTTC	CASSSPDGYTF
NA	TRBV4-3	TRBJ2-2	NA	TGCGCCAGCAGCCAAGATCCCCCGAACACCGGGGAGCTGTTTTTT	CASSQDPPNTGELFF
NA	TRBV12-3/TRBV12-4	TRBJ2-3	TRBD2	TGTGCCAGCAGTTTTAAAGGACTAGCGGGAGGGCCCGGCACAGATACGCAGTATTTT	CASSFKGLAGGPGTDTQYF
few	TRBV6-6	TRBJ2-3	NA	TGTGCCAGCAGTTATGAGCCGCCATATACGCAGTATTTT	CASSYEPPYTQYF
NA	TRBV7-6	TRBJ1-1	NA	TGTGCCAGCAGCTTAGGGCGGGACGGGAACACTGAAGCTTTCTTT	CASSLGRDGNTEAFF
NA	TRBV6-1	TRBJ2-7	NA	TGTGCCAGCAGTGAAAGGAGTGGTACAGGTATCTACGAGCAGTACTTC	CASSERSGTGIYEQYF
NA	TRBV28	TRBJ1-1	NA	TGTGCCAGCAGCTCCCCCGTGCTAATACTAAAGAACACTGAAGCTTTCTTT	CASSSPVLILKNTEAFF
NA	TRBV6-5	TRBJ1-6	NA	TGTGCCAGCTCCAAGACACTATATAATTCACCCCTCCACTTT	CASSKTLYNSPLHF
many	TRBV7-9	TRBJ1-2	NA	TGTGCCAGCAGCTTCGGGGGGCCCTATGGCTACACCTTC	CASSFGGPYGYTF
NA	TRBV10-3	TRBJ2-5	TRBD2	TGTGCCATCAGTGAGCCTAGCGGGGGGATGCAAGAGACCCAGTACTTC	CAISEPSGGMQETQYF
NA	TRBV6-1	TRBJ2-1	NA	TGTGCCAGCAGTGCTGGGCTGAGCTCCTACAATGAGCAGTTCTTC	CASSAGLSSYNEQFF
few	TRBV7-2	TRBJ1-5	NA	TGTGCCAGCAGCTTAACACAGAATAGCAATCAGCCCCAGCATTTT	CASSLTQNSNQPQHF
NA	TRBV6-5	TRBJ1-2	TRBD1	TGTGCCAGCAGTTATTTCGGACAGGGGATGGATGGCTACACCTTC	CASSYFGQGMDGYTF